This T cell receptor beta chain was sequenced during a study of blood T cell repertoires in COVID-19. Study background: Acute and convalescent COVID-19 specimens originated in the United States, Italy and Spain. PBMCs, B-cell-depleted T cells, or T cells were the source of the cDNA or gDNA that made up the material.

In the original analysis: Scientists estimated how many nucleated cells there were by amplifying reference gene primers. The method was immunoSEQ multiplex PCR; TCRdb's version includes in-frame clones alone and lacks a portion of them. Clonal size and the V and J genes are those of that table, whereas D and trimming came from the DNA. Of 120,000 to 150,000 clones listed, almost 90% are singletons. V was trimmed by 1 base and J by 4 bases, leaving 5 bases between them. The CDR3 consists of 13 residues. From germline, CDR1 is LGHNA and CDR2 YNFKEQ. Sequencing input: peripheral blood. This rearrangement joins TRBV4-2 to TRBJ1-5; D perhaps matches TRBD1 (5 bases). This TCR was recovered from a human donor in a cohort sampled during active COVID-19. CDR3 protein: CASSQAGNQPQHF. In DNA form, the CDR3 reads TGTGCCAGCAGCCAAGCAGGGAATCAGCCCCAGCATTTT.